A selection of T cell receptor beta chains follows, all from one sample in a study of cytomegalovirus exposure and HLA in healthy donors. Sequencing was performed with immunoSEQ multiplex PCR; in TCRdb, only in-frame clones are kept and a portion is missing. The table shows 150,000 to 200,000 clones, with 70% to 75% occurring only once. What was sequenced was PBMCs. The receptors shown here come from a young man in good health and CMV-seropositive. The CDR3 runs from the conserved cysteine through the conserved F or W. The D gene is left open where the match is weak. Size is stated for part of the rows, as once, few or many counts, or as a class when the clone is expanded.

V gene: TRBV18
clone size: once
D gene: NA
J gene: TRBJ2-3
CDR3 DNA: TGTGCCAGCTCACCCCGCCAGGGCGCAGATACGCAGTATTTT
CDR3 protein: CASSPRQGADTQYF

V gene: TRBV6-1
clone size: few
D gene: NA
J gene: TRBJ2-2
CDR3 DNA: TGTGCCAGCAGTGAAGCGCGGGCCACCGGGGAGCTGTTTTTT
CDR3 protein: CASSEARATGELFF

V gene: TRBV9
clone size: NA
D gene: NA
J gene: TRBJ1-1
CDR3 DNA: TGTGCCAGCAGCGTCGGGGGGACATCGAACACTGAAGCTTTCTTT
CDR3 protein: CASSVGGTSNTEAFF

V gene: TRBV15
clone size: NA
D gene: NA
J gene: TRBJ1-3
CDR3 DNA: TGTGCCACCAGCAGAGATAGAAACACCATATATTTT
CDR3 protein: CATSRDRNTIYF

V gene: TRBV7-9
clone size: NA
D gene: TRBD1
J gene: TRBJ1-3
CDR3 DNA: TGTGCCAGCCGCAGGACCCAGGGGGACACCATATATTTT
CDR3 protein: CASRRTQGDTIYF

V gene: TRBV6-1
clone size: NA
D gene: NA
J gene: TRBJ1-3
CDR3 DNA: TGTGCCAGCAGTCGGGACACCTCTGGAAACACCATATATTTT
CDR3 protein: CASSRDTSGNTIYF

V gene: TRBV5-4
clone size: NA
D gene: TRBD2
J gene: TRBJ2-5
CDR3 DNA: TGTGCCAGCAGCTTAGGCGGGGGGGAAGAGACCCAGTACTTC
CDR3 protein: CASSLGGGEETQYF

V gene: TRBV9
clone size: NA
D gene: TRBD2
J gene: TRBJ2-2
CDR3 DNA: TGTGCCAGCAGCGTAGCGGGAGGGCGAGGGACCGGGGAGCTGTTTTTT
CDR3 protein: CASSVAGGRGTGELFF

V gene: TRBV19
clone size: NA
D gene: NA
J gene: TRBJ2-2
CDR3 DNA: TGTGCCAGTAGGGTGGGAGTCACCGGGGAGCTGTTTTTT
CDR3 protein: CASRVGVTGELFF

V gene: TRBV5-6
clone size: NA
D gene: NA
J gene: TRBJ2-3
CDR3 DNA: TGTGCCAGCAGCTTGTTAGGTCGGGAAAAAGATACGCAGTATTTT
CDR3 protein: CASSLLGREKDTQYF

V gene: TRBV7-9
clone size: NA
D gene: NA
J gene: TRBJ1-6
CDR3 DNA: TGTGCCAGCAGCTTAGGTTTCTACGAGATTGATTCACCCCTCCACTTT
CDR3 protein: CASSLGFYEIDSPLHF

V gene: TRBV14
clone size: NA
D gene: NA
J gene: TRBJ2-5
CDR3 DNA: TGTGCCAGCAGCCAATTGGGGGCTAGCGGACAAGAGACCCAGTACTTC
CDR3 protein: CASSQLGASGQETQYF

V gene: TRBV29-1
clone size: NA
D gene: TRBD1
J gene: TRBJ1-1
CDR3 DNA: TGCAGCGTTGGAAGAGACAGGGTGAACACTGAAGCTTTCTTT
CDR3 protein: CSVGRDRVNTEAFF

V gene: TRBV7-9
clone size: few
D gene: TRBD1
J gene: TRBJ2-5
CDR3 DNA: TGTGCCAGCAGGCACAGGGGGCCTCTGGAGACCCAGTACTTC
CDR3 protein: CASRHRGPLETQYF

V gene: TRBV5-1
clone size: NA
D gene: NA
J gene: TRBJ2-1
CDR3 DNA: TGCGCCAGCAGCTTGGCCGAGCAGGGACTCTACAATGAGCAGTTCTTC
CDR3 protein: CASSLAEQGLYNEQFF

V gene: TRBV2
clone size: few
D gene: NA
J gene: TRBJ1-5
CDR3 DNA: TGTGCCAGCAGCCGAGATTTCAATCAGCCCCAGCATTTT
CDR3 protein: CASSRDFNQPQHF

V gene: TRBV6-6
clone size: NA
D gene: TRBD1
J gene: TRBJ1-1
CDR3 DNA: TGTGCCAGCAGTTACCCGACAGGGGCTGAAGCTTTCTTT
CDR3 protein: CASSYPTGAEAFF

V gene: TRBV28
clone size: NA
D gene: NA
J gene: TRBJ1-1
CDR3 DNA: TGTGCCAGCATCTCAAGCAACACTGAAGCTTTCTTT
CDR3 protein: CASISSNTEAFF

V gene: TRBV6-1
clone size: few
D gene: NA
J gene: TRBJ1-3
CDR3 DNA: TGTGCCAGCAGTGAGCGGGGACCCTCTGGAAACACCATATATTTT
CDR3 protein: CASSERGPSGNTIYF

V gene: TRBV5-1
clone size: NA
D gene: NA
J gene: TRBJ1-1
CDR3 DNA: TGCGCCAGCAGCCCCCCCGGGACAAGCACTGAAGCTTTCTTT
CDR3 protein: CASSPPGTSTEAFF

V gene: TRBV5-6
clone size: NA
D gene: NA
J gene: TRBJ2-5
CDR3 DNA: TGTGCCAGCAGCCAACCTAAAATTTACCAAGAGACCCAGTACTTC
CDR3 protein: CASSQPKIYQETQYF

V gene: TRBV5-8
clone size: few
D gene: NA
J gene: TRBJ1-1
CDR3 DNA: TGTGCCAGCAGCCCCCGTCGGGTCCCGAACACTGAAGCTTTCTTT
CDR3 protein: CASSPRRVPNTEAFF

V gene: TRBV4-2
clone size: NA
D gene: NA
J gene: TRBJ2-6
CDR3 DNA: TGTGCCAGTGGGTTTGAACGGGGAATCTCTGGGGCCAACGTCCTGACTTTC
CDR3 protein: CASGFERGISGANVLTF

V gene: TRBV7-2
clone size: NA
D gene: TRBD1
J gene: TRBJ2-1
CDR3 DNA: TGTGCCAGCAGCTTAAGCACAGGGGGCATCAATGAGCAGTTCTTC
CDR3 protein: CASSLSTGGINEQFF

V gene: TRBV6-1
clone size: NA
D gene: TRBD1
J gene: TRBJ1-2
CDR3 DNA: TGTGCCAGCAGTGCCGGGACAGGGTACTATGGCTACACCTTC
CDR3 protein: CASSAGTGYYGYTF

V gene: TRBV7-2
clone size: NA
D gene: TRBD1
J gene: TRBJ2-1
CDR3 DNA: TGTGCCAGCAGCCCCCCGGGACAGGGCAGCTACAATGAGCAGTTCTTC
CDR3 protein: CASSPPGQGSYNEQFF

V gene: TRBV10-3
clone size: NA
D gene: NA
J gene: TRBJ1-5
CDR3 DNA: TGTGCCATCAAAGGAGAAGGGAGCATCAATCAGCCCCAGCATTTT
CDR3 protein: CAIKGEGSINQPQHF

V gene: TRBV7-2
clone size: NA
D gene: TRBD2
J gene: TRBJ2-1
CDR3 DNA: TGTGCCAGCAGCCTCCGTTCTAGCGGTCCTAGCTCCTACAATGAGCAGTTCTTC
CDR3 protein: CASSLRSSGPSSYNEQFF

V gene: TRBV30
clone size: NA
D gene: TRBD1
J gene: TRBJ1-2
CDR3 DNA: TGTGCCTGGAGACCGACAGGGGTTAACTATGGCTACACCTTC
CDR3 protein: CAWRPTGVNYGYTF

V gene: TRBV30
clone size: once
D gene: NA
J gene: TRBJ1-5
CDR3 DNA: TGTGCCTGGAGTCGGGGTTTCGATAGCAATCAGCCCCAGCATTTT
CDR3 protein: CAWSRGFDSNQPQHF

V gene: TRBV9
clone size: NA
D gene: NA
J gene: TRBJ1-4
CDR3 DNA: TGTGCCAGCAGCGTAGGCGGAGGCCAGGATGAAAAACTGTTTTTT
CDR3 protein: CASSVGGGQDEKLFF

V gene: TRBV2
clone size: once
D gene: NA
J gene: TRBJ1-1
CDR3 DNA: TGTGCCAGCAGTGAAGACCAGACTGAAGCTTTCTTT
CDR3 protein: CASSEDQTEAFF

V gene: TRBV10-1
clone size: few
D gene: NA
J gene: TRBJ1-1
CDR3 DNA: TGCGCCAGCAGTGAAAAGCTGATGAACACTGAAGCTTTCTTT
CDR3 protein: CASSEKLMNTEAFF

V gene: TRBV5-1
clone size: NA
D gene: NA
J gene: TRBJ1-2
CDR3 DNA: TGCGCCAGCAGCATGGGGACACCCGGGAGCTATGGCTACACCTTC
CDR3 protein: CASSMGTPGSYGYTF

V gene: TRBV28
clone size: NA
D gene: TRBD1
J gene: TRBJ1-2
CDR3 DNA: TGTGCCAGCAGTTCACTGACAGGGACCTATGGCTACACCTTC
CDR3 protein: CASSSLTGTYGYTF

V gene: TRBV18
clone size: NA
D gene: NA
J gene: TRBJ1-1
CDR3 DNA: TGTGCCAGCTCGTACGGACAGAACACTGAAGCTTTCTTT
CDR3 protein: CASSYGQNTEAFF

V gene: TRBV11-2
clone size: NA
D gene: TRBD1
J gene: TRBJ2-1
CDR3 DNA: TGTGCCAGCAGCTTAGCCCTAGACAGGGAGGAGCAGTTCTTC
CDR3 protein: CASSLALDREEQFF

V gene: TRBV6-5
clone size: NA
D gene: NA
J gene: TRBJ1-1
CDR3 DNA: TGTGCCAGCAGTTACTCCGGGACAAGAAGGAACACTGAAGCTTTCTTT
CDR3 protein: CASSYSGTRRNTEAFF

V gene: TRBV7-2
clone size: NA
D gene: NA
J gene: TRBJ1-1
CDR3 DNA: TGTGCCAGCAGCTCTTTCCAGGGGAGGGGGGTCACTGAAGCTTTCTTT
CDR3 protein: CASSSFQGRGVTEAFF

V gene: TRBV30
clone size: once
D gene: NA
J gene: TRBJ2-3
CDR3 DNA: TGTGCCTGGACGGCAGGGGCAGATACGCAGTATTTT
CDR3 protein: CAWTAGADTQYF

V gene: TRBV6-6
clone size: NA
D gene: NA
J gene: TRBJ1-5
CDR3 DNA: TGTGCCAGCAGTTCAGGGGAATGGAATCAGCCCCAGCATTTT
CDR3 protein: CASSSGEWNQPQHF

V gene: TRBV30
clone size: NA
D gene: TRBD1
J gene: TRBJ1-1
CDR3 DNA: TGTGCCTGGAGTGCACGGACAGGACTGAACACTGAAGCTTTCTTT
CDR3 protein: CAWSARTGLNTEAFF